The TCR beta chain under discussion was sequenced for a study of blood T cell repertoires in COVID-19. The overall study: Acute and convalescent COVID-19 samples came from the United States, Italy and Spain. Sources were T cells, B-cell-depleted T cells, or PBMCs; the material itself was cDNA or gDNA.

Remarks on this clone: Other DNA sequences in this sample translate to the same CDR3.

As handled by the study authors: Using reference gene primer amplification, nucleated cell counts were estimated. Profiled with immunoSEQ multiplex PCR; TCRdb holds only in-frame clones, not every one. D and trimming come from the DNA, and the V and J calls and clone size come from that table. There are some 200,000 clones in the sample; approximately 79% occur only once, and approximately 26% lies in the top ten. The V gene end was trimmed by 6 bases and the J gene end by 5 bases; junction bases not matched to a gene: 5. The CDR3 consists of 13 residues. Germline V gene data show CDR1 as SNHLY and CDR2 as FYNNEI.

Sequencing was carried out using peripheral blood. The clonotype was recovered from a woman in her 70s with acute or convalescent COVID-19. The V and J genes are TRBV2 and TRBJ1-2, with 8 bases lining up with TRBD1. The DNA for the CDR3 is TGTGCCAGCAGCGAGGACAGGGCTTATGGCTACACCTTC. Amino acid sequence: CASSEDRAYGYTF.